A selection of T cell receptor beta chains follows, all from one sample in a study of shared T cell receptors in the human thymus. TCRdb's copy holds only in-frame clones and misses some; the assay was immunoSEQ multiplex PCR. This table has fewer than 700,000 clones, roughly 88% appearing once. These data were also reused for a study on human thymus T cells.

The material sequenced was thymocytes. These receptors all stem from a boy less than two years old with a congenital heart defect. The CDR3 runs from the conserved cysteine through the conserved F or W. Fields, in order: J gene, D gene, clone size, V gene, CDR3 DNA, CDR3 protein. A D gene is named only where the DNA matches it firmly. Clone size, where shown, is once, few, many, or a class for clones that have expanded.

J gene: TRBJ2-2
D gene: NA
clone size: once
V gene: TRBV6-5
CDR3 DNA: TGTGCCAGCAGTTACTCGGGGCCGGGTAGTCCCGGGGAGCTGTTTTTT
CDR3 protein: CASSYSGPGSPGELFF

J gene: TRBJ2-7
D gene: NA
clone size: NA
V gene: TRBV29-1
CDR3 DNA: TGCAGCGTTGAACCCGGACTAGGGGGAGTCTCCTACGAGCAGTACTTC
CDR3 protein: CSVEPGLGGVSYEQYF

J gene: TRBJ1-2
D gene: NA
clone size: once
V gene: TRBV7-9
CDR3 DNA: TGTGCCAGCAGCAGACGCGGGGCACGGGCCATTCTCTATGGCTACACCTTC
CDR3 protein: CASSRRGARAILYGYTF

J gene: TRBJ2-3
D gene: NA
clone size: NA
V gene: TRBV29-1
CDR3 DNA: TGCAGCGTTTCCGGCCGGGACAACACAGATACGCAGTATTTT
CDR3 protein: CSVSGRDNTDTQYF

J gene: TRBJ1-1
D gene: TRBD1
clone size: NA
V gene: TRBV29-1
CDR3 DNA: TGCAGCGTTGAACGAGACAGGGGTGAGAAAAACCCTGAAGCTTTCTTT
CDR3 protein: CSVERDRGEKNPEAFF

J gene: TRBJ1-1
D gene: NA
clone size: NA
V gene: TRBV11-1
CDR3 DNA: TGTGCCAGCAGCCCGCGCCCGTTCAGGTTGAACACTGAAGCTTTCTTT
CDR3 protein: CASSPRPFRLNTEAFF

J gene: TRBJ2-7
D gene: TRBD2
clone size: NA
V gene: TRBV19
CDR3 DNA: TGTGCCAGTACCCCTCAGGCTAGCGGGAGGACCCGCGAGCAGTACTTC
CDR3 protein: CASTPQASGRTREQYF

J gene: TRBJ1-1
D gene: TRBD1
clone size: NA
V gene: TRBV18
CDR3 DNA: TGTGCCAGCTCACCACGGACAGGGGTGAACACTGAAGCTTTCTTT
CDR3 protein: CASSPRTGVNTEAFF

J gene: TRBJ2-7
D gene: TRBD2
clone size: NA
V gene: TRBV6-5
CDR3 DNA: TGTGCCAGCAGTTACCCGATGTCCGCGGGAGGCTACGAGCAGTACTTC
CDR3 protein: CASSYPMSAGGYEQYF

J gene: TRBJ2-3
D gene: TRBD2
clone size: NA
V gene: TRBV30
CDR3 DNA: TGTGCCTGGGTAGCGGGAAGGCTTGGGGATACGCAGTATTTT
CDR3 protein: CAWVAGRLGDTQYF

J gene: TRBJ1-3
D gene: NA
clone size: NA
V gene: TRBV5-6
CDR3 DNA: TGTGCCAGCAGCCCGCGGGGGTCATCTGGAAACACCATATATTTT
CDR3 protein: CASSPRGSSGNTIYF

J gene: TRBJ2-7
D gene: NA
clone size: NA
V gene: TRBV7-2
CDR3 DNA: TGTGCCAGCAGCTTACCGGGACTCCATCGAGAGCAGTACTTC
CDR3 protein: CASSLPGLHREQYF

J gene: TRBJ2-7
D gene: NA
clone size: NA
V gene: TRBV6-5
CDR3 DNA: TGTGCCAGCAGTTACCATCTGAGCGGGCGCTCCTACGAGCAGTACTTC
CDR3 protein: CASSYHLSGRSYEQYF

J gene: TRBJ1-1
D gene: TRBD1
clone size: NA
V gene: TRBV6-5
CDR3 DNA: TGTGCCAGCAGTTTCTGGACAGGGAGGGTGCCCACTGAAGCTTTCTTT
CDR3 protein: CASSFWTGRVPTEAFF

J gene: TRBJ2-5
D gene: TRBD2
clone size: NA
V gene: TRBV29-1
CDR3 DNA: TGCAGCGTCCAAATTCTCCCCTCTGGGACTAGCGGGAGGAGGGGAGAGACCCAGTACTTC
CDR3 protein: CSVQILPSGTSGRRGETQYF

J gene: TRBJ2-1
D gene: TRBD2
clone size: NA
V gene: TRBV10-3
CDR3 DNA: TGTGCCATCAGTGAGTCCCTCCTTGGCGGGAGGGCCGGAAATGAGCAGTTCTTC
CDR3 protein: CAISESLLGGRAGNEQFF

J gene: TRBJ2-4
D gene: TRBD1
clone size: NA
V gene: TRBV6-1
CDR3 DNA: TGTGCCAGCAGAACCGCGGGACAGGGGGCCAACATTCAGTACTTC
CDR3 protein: CASRTAGQGANIQYF

J gene: TRBJ2-7
D gene: TRBD2
clone size: NA
V gene: TRBV4-3
CDR3 DNA: TGCGCCAGCAGCCAAGTAGCGGAGCGGGAGACCTACGAGCAGTACTTC
CDR3 protein: CASSQVAERETYEQYF

J gene: TRBJ2-1
D gene: NA
clone size: NA
V gene: TRBV14
CDR3 DNA: TGTGCCAGCAGCCTTGAACGAGGGTTCCACTACAATGAGCAGTTCTTC
CDR3 protein: CASSLERGFHYNEQFF

J gene: TRBJ2-7
D gene: NA
clone size: NA
V gene: TRBV11-3
CDR3 DNA: TGTGCCAGCAGCTACCTAGACAGCCCGGCTCCAACGGGTCACGAGCAGTACTTC
CDR3 protein: CASSYLDSPAPTGHEQYF

J gene: TRBJ1-2
D gene: NA
clone size: once
V gene: TRBV6-5
CDR3 DNA: TGTGCCAGCAGTCTAAAAGGTGTCAGGCCGTCTGGCTACACCTTC
CDR3 protein: CASSLKGVRPSGYTF

J gene: TRBJ2-1
D gene: TRBD2
clone size: NA
V gene: TRBV4-1
CDR3 DNA: TGCGCCAGCAGCCCCGCTGGCGGGAGGGGCAATGAGCAGTTCTTC
CDR3 protein: CASSPAGGRGNEQFF

J gene: TRBJ2-1
D gene: NA
clone size: once
V gene: TRBV11-2
CDR3 DNA: TGTGCCAGCAGCACGCGGGTTGATTCCCTCCCTAGCTCCTACAATGAGCAGTTCTTC
CDR3 protein: CASSTRVDSLPSSYNEQFF

J gene: TRBJ2-7
D gene: TRBD1
clone size: once
V gene: TRBV4-3
CDR3 DNA: TGCGCCAGCAGCCATCTTCTCGGGACAGAGGAACCGGGACCAACCTACGAGCAGTACTTC
CDR3 protein: CASSHLLGTEEPGPTYEQYF

J gene: TRBJ2-3
D gene: TRBD2
clone size: NA
V gene: TRBV28
CDR3 DNA: TGTGCCAGCAGGGGACCCAGGACTAGCGGACCCACAGATACGCAGTATTTT
CDR3 protein: CASRGPRTSGPTDTQYF

J gene: TRBJ1-1
D gene: TRBD1
clone size: NA
V gene: TRBV27
CDR3 DNA: TGTGCCAGCAGACCGATCACAGGGGGCACTGAAGCTTTCTTT
CDR3 protein: CASRPITGGTEAFF

J gene: TRBJ2-7
D gene: TRBD2
clone size: NA
V gene: TRBV7-2
CDR3 DNA: TGTGCCAGCAGCTTAAGAGTGGGCGGGAGCGTAGCTGGGAACTACGAGCAGTACTTC
CDR3 protein: CASSLRVGGSVAGNYEQYF

J gene: TRBJ1-4
D gene: TRBD1
clone size: NA
V gene: TRBV29-1
CDR3 DNA: TGCAGCGTCCGCCGGGACAGTTCAAATGAAAAACTGTTTTTT
CDR3 protein: CSVRRDSSNEKLFF

J gene: TRBJ2-7
D gene: NA
clone size: NA
V gene: TRBV10-1
CDR3 DNA: TGCGCCAGCCGCCACCGGGACTTTGACTACGAGCAGTACTTC
CDR3 protein: CASRHRDFDYEQYF

J gene: TRBJ2-2
D gene: TRBD1
clone size: NA
V gene: TRBV5-3
CDR3 DNA: TGTGCCAGAAGCGCCTGCGGACAGGGGGCACTGGTTCCCGGGGAGCTGTTTTTT
CDR3 protein: CARSACGQGALVPGELFF

J gene: TRBJ2-3
D gene: TRBD2
clone size: NA
V gene: TRBV30
CDR3 DNA: TGTGCCTGGAGTCCCCGGCTAGCGGGAGGGGTAACAGATACGCAGTATTTT
CDR3 protein: CAWSPRLAGGVTDTQYF

J gene: TRBJ1-4
D gene: NA
clone size: few
V gene: TRBV5-1
CDR3 DNA: TGCGCCAGCAGCTTGGAGGGGGGGTCGGATGAAAAACTGTTTTTT
CDR3 protein: CASSLEGGSDEKLFF

J gene: TRBJ1-1
D gene: NA
clone size: few
V gene: TRBV10-3
CDR3 DNA: TGTGCCATCAGTAGTCAGGTTGTGATGGGCACTGAAGCTTTCTTT
CDR3 protein: CAISSQVVMGTEAFF

J gene: TRBJ2-1
D gene: NA
clone size: NA
V gene: TRBV15
CDR3 DNA: TGTGCCACCAGCAGTCAACCTTTAGGGACTTCTCACAATGAGCAGTTCTTC
CDR3 protein: CATSSQPLGTSHNEQFF

J gene: TRBJ1-1
D gene: NA
clone size: NA
V gene: TRBV4-1
CDR3 DNA: TGCGCCAGCAGCCAAGAAGTTACCCACATGAACACTGAAGCTTTCTTT
CDR3 protein: CASSQEVTHMNTEAFF

J gene: TRBJ2-4
D gene: NA
clone size: NA
V gene: TRBV11-3
CDR3 DNA: TGTGCCAGCAAGAAGGGAGGTGGGAAAAACATTCAGTACTTC
CDR3 protein: CASKKGGGKNIQYF

J gene: TRBJ1-1
D gene: TRBD1
clone size: NA
V gene: TRBV19
CDR3 DNA: TGTGCCAGTAGTATAAGGACAGGGGGACCCACTGAAGCTTTCTTT
CDR3 protein: CASSIRTGGPTEAFF

J gene: TRBJ2-7
D gene: NA
clone size: NA
V gene: TRBV4-3
CDR3 DNA: TGCGCCAGCAGCCAACTTTACCCGCGGGACGGAGAATCCTACGAGCAGTACTTC
CDR3 protein: CASSQLYPRDGESYEQYF

J gene: TRBJ1-1
D gene: NA
clone size: NA
V gene: TRBV5-5
CDR3 DNA: TGTGCCAGCAGCTTGGCAGAGAACACTGAAGCTTTCTTT
CDR3 protein: CASSLAENTEAFF

J gene: TRBJ2-4
D gene: NA
clone size: NA
V gene: TRBV6-5
CDR3 DNA: TGTGCCAGCAGTTACTCGGGCAGGCAGAGGGAAAACATTCAGTACTTC
CDR3 protein: CASSYSGRQRENIQYF

J gene: TRBJ1-3
D gene: NA
clone size: NA
V gene: TRBV27
CDR3 DNA: TGTGCCAGCAGGAAGTATGGGACAACTGGAAACACCATATATTTT
CDR3 protein: CASRKYGTTGNTIYF

J gene: TRBJ1-2
D gene: TRBD1
clone size: NA
V gene: TRBV5-8
CDR3 DNA: TGTGCCAGCAGCTTGGCCGGACAGGGGGCTTGGGGCTACACCTTC
CDR3 protein: CASSLAGQGAWGYTF

J gene: TRBJ2-5
D gene: NA
clone size: NA
V gene: TRBV27
CDR3 DNA: TGTGCCAGCAGCTCAGGGGAAGGAGAAGAGACCCAGTACTTC
CDR3 protein: CASSSGEGEETQYF

J gene: TRBJ2-7
D gene: TRBD1
clone size: once
V gene: TRBV14
CDR3 DNA: TGTGCCAGCAGCCACCGACGGGACAGACCTACCTACGAGCAGTACTTC
CDR3 protein: CASSHRRDRPTYEQYF

J gene: TRBJ1-2
D gene: NA
clone size: NA
V gene: TRBV5-1
CDR3 DNA: TGCGCCAGCAGCCACTACTCCTCATTTCCTAACTATGGCTACACCTTC
CDR3 protein: CASSHYSSFPNYGYTF

J gene: TRBJ1-5
D gene: NA
clone size: NA
V gene: TRBV6-5
CDR3 DNA: TGTGCCAGCAGTTCCCGGGACACCCAGGAGCCCCAGCATTTT
CDR3 protein: CASSSRDTQEPQHF

J gene: TRBJ2-3
D gene: TRBD2
clone size: NA
V gene: TRBV5-4
CDR3 DNA: TGTGCCAGCAGCAGAAAGAGGGAGGGAGGAACAGATACGCAGTATTTT
CDR3 protein: CASSRKREGGTDTQYF

J gene: TRBJ2-7
D gene: NA
clone size: NA
V gene: TRBV5-1
CDR3 DNA: TGCGCCAGCAGCTTGGGACAGGCGGGTGGAGAGCAGTACTTC
CDR3 protein: CASSLGQAGGEQYF

J gene: TRBJ1-6
D gene: NA
clone size: NA
V gene: TRBV30
CDR3 DNA: TGTGCCTGGAGTGTCCCCTTCAGGGATTTGTGGGATAATTCACCCCTCCACTTT
CDR3 protein: CAWSVPFRDLWDNSPLHF

J gene: TRBJ2-1
D gene: TRBD2
clone size: once
V gene: TRBV11-3
CDR3 DNA: TGTGCCAGCAGCTTGTCGACTAGCGGGAGGGCCAGGGATGAGCAGTTCTTC
CDR3 protein: CASSLSTSGRARDEQFF

J gene: TRBJ1-1
D gene: NA
clone size: NA
V gene: TRBV6-5
CDR3 DNA: TGTGCCAGCAGTGACGGAGGAGGGGAAGCTTTCTTT
CDR3 protein: CASSDGGGEAFF

J gene: TRBJ2-7
D gene: NA
clone size: once
V gene: TRBV28
CDR3 DNA: TGTGCCAGGAGGGACATTCTCTACGAGCAGTACTTC
CDR3 protein: CARRDILYEQYF

J gene: TRBJ2-7
D gene: TRBD2
clone size: NA
V gene: TRBV2
CDR3 DNA: TGTGCCAGCAGTGAAGAGCGGGAGGGCATCTTC
CDR3 protein: CASSEEREGIF

J gene: TRBJ2-5
D gene: TRBD2
clone size: NA
V gene: TRBV4-2
CDR3 DNA: TGTGCCAGCAGCCAACTCCTAGCGGATGAAGAGACCCAGTACTTC
CDR3 protein: CASSQLLADEETQYF